This TCR beta chain was recorded in a study of response to subunit inactivated influenza vaccine. Whole-study findings and limits: The study's authors posited that every seasonal influenza vaccination enlists few new T cells.

TCRdb redid the calling of the RT-PCR reads with MiXCR, one entry per CDR3 protein. In the table there are about 520,000 distinct CDR3 sequences, about 25% of which are singletons. Per germline, CDR1 SQVTM and CDR2 ANQGSEA. With 4 bases clipped from V and 0 bases from J, the junction kept 6 bases outside the gene matches. This CDR3 is 14 amino acids long. This clonotype has a count of ten or more. Its antigen is unknown. This sequence was found in a man in his fifties or sixties who received an inactivated influenza vaccine. This chain joins TRBV29-1 and TRBJ2-7, with TRBD2 identical over 7 bases. Sequenced material: CD4+ T cells sorted from PBMCs, taken 5 days after vaccination. The CDR3 nucleotides read TGCAGCGTTGCGGGAGGATCGAGCTCCTACGAGCAGTACTTC. The encoded protein is CSVAGGSSSYEQYF.